This TCR beta chain was recorded in a study of shared clonotypes between healthy human individuals. Study-level results: In having few donors, the study represented limited genetic and exposure-history diversity. Sampling involved blood alone; tissue repertoires likely differ.

Germline CDR1 reads SGHTA; CDR2 reads FQGNSA. There are 17 residues in the CDR3. After removal of 2 bases from V and 5 bases from J, the junction contained 13 bases not matched to a gene. Concerning this clone: Its antigen is unidentified.

Sequencing of unsorted PBMC DNA was carried out using ten immunoSEQ deep assay plates. Libraries were prepared by immunoSEQ multiplex PCR; TCRdb keeps only in-frame clonotypes and omits some of them. Here the sample spans about 490,000 clones, roughly 78% being singletons. This sequence joins TRBV7-2 and TRBJ2-7, with TRBD2 matching 9 bases. Sequencing was done on a sample of PBMCs. The receptor was isolated from a woman aged 40 to 50 in good health. Some clones in this sample may be carry-over from other donors' samples. The CDR3: CASSLTPPGTSRHEQYF. CDR3 nucleotide sequence: TGTGCCAGCAGCTTAACGCCCCCCGGGACTAGCAGGCACGAGCAGTACTTC.